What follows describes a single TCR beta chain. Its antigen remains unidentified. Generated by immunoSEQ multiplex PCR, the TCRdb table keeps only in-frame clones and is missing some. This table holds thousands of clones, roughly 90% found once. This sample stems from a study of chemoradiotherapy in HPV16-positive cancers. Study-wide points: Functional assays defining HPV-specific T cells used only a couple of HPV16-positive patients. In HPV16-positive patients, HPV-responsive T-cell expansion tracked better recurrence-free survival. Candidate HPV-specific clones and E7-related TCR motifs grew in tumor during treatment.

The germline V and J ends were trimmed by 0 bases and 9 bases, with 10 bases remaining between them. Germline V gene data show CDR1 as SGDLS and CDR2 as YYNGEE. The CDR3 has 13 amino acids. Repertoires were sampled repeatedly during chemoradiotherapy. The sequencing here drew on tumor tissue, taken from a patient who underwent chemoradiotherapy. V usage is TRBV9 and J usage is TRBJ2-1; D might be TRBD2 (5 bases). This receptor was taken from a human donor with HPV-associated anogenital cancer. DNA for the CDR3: TGTGCCAGCAGCGTAGCAGAGGCGGGTGAGCAGTTCTTC. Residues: CASSVAEAGEQFF.